These 30 T cell receptor beta chains were all obtained from the same sample, sequenced in a study of shared clonotypes between healthy human individuals. Data came from immunoSEQ multiplex PCR; TCRdb stores just in-frame clones and leaves some out. Found here are 1.4 million or so clones, about 98.5% of them singletons; the top ten hold about 0.34%. The sequenced sample was naive CD4+ T cells sorted from blood. The subset here: CD45RA+ positively selected. The receptors stem from a man aged 30-40 years in good health.

This clone was seen once. This chain links TRBV5-1 with TRBJ1-1; 7 nucleotides match TRBD1. The germline CDR1 and CDR2 sequences are SGHRS and YFSETQ. The CDR3 runs to 15 residues. V shed 7 bases, J shed 1 base, and the junction held 10 bases outside the gene matches. The CDR3 nucleotides read TGCGCCAGCGCTTACACCCGGACAGGGAACACTGAAGCTTTCTTT. Translated, it gives CASAYTRTGNTEAFF.

The chain is built from TRBV5-5 and TRBJ2-2; possible D gene TRBD2, 5 bases. The germline gives CDR1 SGHKS, CDR2 YYEKEE (reference sequence). Trimming stripped 4 bases from V and 0 bases from J, with 10 bases between. The CDR3 consists of 15 residues. This chain's CDR3 is CASSARAANTGELFF. The CDR3, as DNA: TGTGCCAGCAGCGCGCGAGCGGCGAACACCGGGGAGCTGTTTTTT.

The CDR3 region has the DNA TGTGCCAGCAGCTTAGGGACAGGGATAAATCAGCCCCAGCATTTT. Translation: CASSLGTGINQPQHF. V usage is TRBV7-8 and J usage is TRBJ1-5, with TRBD1 matching 8 bases. The CDR3 contains 15 residues. CDR1 and CDR2 from the germline V gene are SGHVS and FQNEAQ. Unmatched junction bases numbered 3, after V lost 1 base and J lost 4 bases.

CDR3 residues: CASSVSPGLAGAYEQFF. In DNA form, the CDR3 reads TGTGCCAGCAGCGTATCCCCGGGACTAGCGGGAGCCTATGAGCAGTTCTTC. The chain joins TRBV9 to TRBJ2-1; 14 bases are shared with TRBD2. The CDR3 consists of 17 residues. Trimming took 1 base from V and 8 from J; bases not matched to a gene: 8. Germline V gene sequence: CDR1 SGDLS, CDR2 YYNGEE.

The V call is TRBV29-1, the J call TRBJ2-3; perhaps TRBD2 as D (5 bases). The CDR3 spans 10 residues. Germline CDR1 SQVTM, CDR2 ANQGSEA. Trimming took off 8 bases at V and 5 bases at J, with 8 bases between the two ends. The CDR3, as DNA: TGCAGCTTGGAGGAAGATACGCAGTATTTT. This gives the protein CSLEEDTQYF.

The chain links TRBV9 to TRBJ2-3, with a possible D match to TRBD2 (6 bases). CDR1 is SGDLS and CDR2 is YYNGEE in the germline V gene. Trimming took 3 bases from V and 8 from J, leaving 16 bases between them. The CDR3 sequence is 14 residues long. The CDR3 nucleotides are TGTGCCAGCAGCGCCAAAATAGGAGGGTCTACGCAGTATTTT. It translates to CASSAKIGGSTQYF.

The chain joins TRBV7-2 to TRBJ2-4; tentative D call: TRBD2 (7 bases). V shed 3 bases and J shed 8 bases, with 11 bases lying between them. The CDR3 sequence is 13 residues long. CDR1 is SGHTA and CDR2 is FQGNSA in the germline V gene. The CDR3 sequence is CASSLDSGDIQYF. CDR3 nucleotide sequence: TGTGCCAGCAGCTTGGACAGCGGGGACATTCAGTACTTC.

The rearrangement joins TRBV27 to TRBJ2-1, with 7 bases matching TRBD2. This CDR3 region has 15 residues. Germline CDR1 and CDR2: MNHEY and SMNVEV (reference sequence). The V and J ends lost 6 bases and 7 bases, in that order; junction bases with no gene match: 12. As DNA, the CDR3 is TGTGCCAGCAGCCCTTGGGCGGGAGTTAGAAATGAGCAGTTCTTC. Amino acids: CASSPWAGVRNEQFF.

The chain employs TRBV27 and TRBJ2-7; perhaps TRBD2 as D (5 bases). Trimming removed 5 bases from V and 6 bases from J, with 17 bases in between. Germline CDR1 and CDR2: MNHEY and SMNVEV (reference sequence). This CDR3 region has 14 residues. CDR3 amino acids: CASSPRRGESEQYF. DNA for the CDR3: TGTGCCAGCAGTCCCCGACGGGGAGAGAGCGAGCAGTACTTC.

V usage is TRBV25-1 and J usage is TRBJ1-3; D is ambiguous. CDR1 and CDR2 from the germline V gene are MGHDK and SYGVNS. Trimming pared 1 base from V and 5 bases from J, leaving 6 bases between. The CDR3 runs to 13 residues. CDR3 sequence reads: CASSESGRNTIYF. DNA for the CDR3: TGTGCCAGCAGTGAATCGGGCAGAAACACCATATATTTT.

The chain is built from TRBV6-5 and TRBJ2-5; no firm D call. The germline gives CDR1 MNHEY, CDR2 SVGAGI. This CDR3 contains 12 residues. The V and J ends lost 6 bases and 5 bases respectively, with 10 bases between them. The CDR3 protein is CASRDSHETQYF. CDR3 nucleotides: TGTGCCAGCAGAGACTCCCATGAGACCCAGTACTTC.

The chain recombines TRBV11-2 with TRBJ2-1, with 14 bases matching TRBD2. The V gene end was trimmed by 6 bases and the J gene end by 2 bases; junction bases not matched to a gene: 6. The CDR3 is 17 amino acids. Germline V CDR1 and CDR2: SGHAT, FQNNGV. Here the CDR3 reads CASSQRLAGGPYNEQFF. DNA of the CDR3: TGTGCCAGCAGTCAAAGACTAGCGGGAGGGCCCTACAATGAGCAGTTCTTC.

The V call is TRBV5-1, the J call TRBJ2-3; the D is unclear. V lost 1 base, J lost 1 base, and 10 bases lay in between. The CDR3 consists of 15 residues. Germline-derived CDR1 and CDR2 are SGHRS and YFSETQ. The CDR3 sequence: CASSLNSKRTDTQYF. DNA of the CDR3: TGCGCCAGCAGCTTGAACTCAAAACGCACAGATACGCAGTATTTT. Supplemented by reference TRBV5-1 and TRBJ2-3, the full variable domain reads KAGVTQTPRYLIKTRGQQVTLSCSPISGHRSVSWYQQTPGQGLQFLFEYFSETQRNKGNFPGRFSGRQFSNSRSEMNVSTLELGDSALYLCASSLNSKRTDTQYFGPGTRLTVL.

The chain joins TRBV5-1 to TRBJ2-1, with D tentatively TRBD2 (8 bases). The ends were cut back, 5 bases at V and 7 bases at J, with 22 bases in the middle. In germline, CDR1 is SGHRS, CDR2 YFSETQ. This CDR3 is built from 16 residues. CDR3 sequence: CASSFDRLAGQNEQFF. The CDR3 DNA reads TGCGCCAGCAGTTTCGATCGATTAGCGGGACAGAATGAGCAGTTCTTC.

This chain joins TRBV29-1 and TRBJ2-7, with TRBD2 matching 12 bases. There are 13 residues in the CDR3. Looked up from germline, CDR1 is SQVTM and CDR2 is ANQGSEA. The V segment lost 6 bases and the J segment 4 bases; nucleotides outside the gene matches: 4. CDR3 DNA sequence: TGCAGCGTAGAGACTAGCGGGAGTTACGAGCAGTACTTC. Translation gives CSVETSGSYEQYF.

This clone has a single count. The gene calls are TRBV5-1 and TRBJ1-2; the D is unclear. The ends were cut back, 2 bases at V and 0 bases at J, with 5 bases in the middle. Germline CDR1 and CDR2: SGHRS and YFSETQ. CDR3 length: 13 residues. CDR3 loop: CASSLLANYGYTF. Written as DNA, the CDR3 is TGCGCCAGCAGCTTACTAGCTAACTATGGCTACACCTTC.

The rearrangement joins TRBV6-5 to TRBJ2-1; D is uncertain. Germline V gene data show CDR1 as MNHEY and CDR2 as SVGAGI. The length of the CDR3 is 15 residues. Trimming pared 6 bases from V and 4 bases from J, leaving 16 bases between. Here the CDR3 DNA reads TGTGCCAGCAGCCGACGGACGACCGGTTACAATGAGCAGTTCTTC. It specifies CASSRRTTGYNEQFF.

For this clone: The identical CDR3 is also encoded by other nucleotide sequences in the sample. The chain links TRBV18 to TRBJ1-1; D perhaps matches TRBD1 (5 bases). Germline values: CDR1 KGHSH, CDR2 LQKENI. This CDR3 comprises 14 residues. Trimming took off 1 base at V and 3 bases at J, with 9 bases between the two ends. This CDR3 is CASSPLTGDTEAFF. CDR3 nucleotides: TGTGCCAGCTCACCACTTACGGGGGACACTGAAGCTTTCTTT.

The chain couples TRBV7-9 to TRBJ2-7; no clear D gene. Trimming cost V 7 bases and J 2 bases, with 9 bases left between them. The CDR3 length is 12 residues. Germline V gives CDR1 SEHNR, CDR2 FQNEAQ (reference sequence). For the CDR3, the DNA is TGTGCCAGCACCCCTATCACCTACGAGCAGTACTTC. The encoded protein is CASTPITYEQYF.

The gene calls are TRBV28 and TRBJ2-3; TRBD2 agrees at 8 bases. Germline CDR1 and CDR2: MDHEN and SYDVKM. This CDR3 has 14 amino acids. J gave up 0 bases and V 7 bases, and 3 bases lay outside the gene matches. CDR3 amino acids: CASIIAGSTDTQYF. Written as DNA, the CDR3 is TGTGCCAGCATTATAGCGGGGAGCACAGATACGCAGTATTTT.

V usage is TRBV7-9 and J usage is TRBJ2-3, with 9 positions matching TRBD1. After removal of 4 bases from V and 6 bases from J, the junction contained 11 bases not matched to a gene. Germline CDR1 SEHNR, CDR2 FQNEAQ (reference sequence). The CDR3 is 16 residues long. In DNA form, the CDR3 reads TGTGCCAGCAGCTACTCCGGGACAGGGTTAGCGGATACGCAGTATTTT. This encodes CASSYSGTGLADTQYF.

The V and J genes are TRBV7-8 and TRBJ2-5; the D is unclear. The CDR3 is 13 amino acids. The germline V and J ends were trimmed by 3 bases and 2 bases, with 7 bases remaining between them. CDR1 and CDR2 (germline): SGHVS, FQNEAQ. CDR3 DNA: TGTGCCAGCAGCTTTCAGACACAAGAGACCCAGTACTTC. Protein sequence: CASSFQTQETQYF.

The chain recombines TRBV29-1 with TRBJ1-1, with TRBD1 matching over 7 bases. Germline trimming cut 5 bases from V and 3 bases from J; bases unmatched to any gene: 9. CDR3 length: 14 amino acids. Germline V gives CDR1 SQVTM, CDR2 ANQGSEA. Here the CDR3 reads CSVRQGGRDTEAFF. In DNA, the CDR3 is TGCAGCGTTAGACAGGGCGGGAGGGACACTGAAGCTTTCTTT.

This clone was detected only a few times. The chain carries TRBV6-5 and TRBJ1-4; D possibly corresponds to TRBD1 (6 bases). CDR1 is MNHEY and CDR2 is SVGAGI in the germline V gene. This CDR3 has 14 amino acids. Trimming removed 6 bases at V and 0 bases at J, with 8 bases between. In DNA, the CDR3 is TGTGCCAGCAGATGGACAGCAACTAATGAAAAACTGTTTTTT. It translates to CASRWTATNEKLFF.

The chain links TRBV5-5 to TRBJ2-7; 9 bases line up with TRBD2. The ends lost 2 bases at V and 3 bases at J; junction bases unmatched: 15. This CDR3 region has 18 residues. Per the germline V gene, CDR1 is SGHKS and CDR2 is YYEKEE (reference sequence). The CDR3 here is CASSLGQIGGRAVYEQYF. The CDR3 nucleotides read TGTGCCAGCAGCTTAGGACAGATTGGCGGGAGGGCGGTCTACGAGCAGTACTTC.

This chain uses TRBV11-2 with TRBJ2-5, with a weak D call TRBD1 (5 bases). The ends were cut back, 1 base at V and 5 bases at J, with 11 bases in the middle. This CDR3 comprises 14 residues. Per germline, CDR1 SGHAT and CDR2 FQNNGV. The CDR3 region is CASSLVQGAETQYF. DNA of the CDR3: TGTGCCAGCAGCTTAGTTCAGGGTGCGGAGACCCAGTACTTC.

As concerns this clone: Additional DNA sequences in this sample encode the identical CDR3. The chain uses TRBV5-1 and TRBJ2-5; D unclear. The CDR3 covers 14 residues. From germline, CDR1 is SGHRS and CDR2 YFSETQ. Trimming removed 0 bases from V and 1 base from J, with 7 bases in between. CDR3 sequence: CASSLGQTQETQYF. DNA for the CDR3: TGCGCCAGCAGCTTGGGACAAACCCAAGAGACCCAGTACTTC.

Comment on this clone: A read error may produce the germline difference seen at one junction end. V gene TRBV7-7 combines with J gene TRBJ2-3; no clear D gene. Germline lookup yields CDR1 SSHAT and CDR2 FNYEAQ (reference sequence). The CDR3 contains 15 residues. The DNA of the CDR3 is TGTGCTAGCAGCTTAGGCGGTACTAGCACAGATACGCAGTATTTT. It encodes CASSLGGTSTDTQYF.

CDR3 coding DNA: TGTGCCAGCAGTAAAGGGGTTTCCTACGAGCAGTACTTC. This gives the protein CASSKGVSYEQYF. This chain uses TRBV6-5 with TRBJ2-7, with a weak D call TRBD1 (5 bases). The germline gives CDR1 MNHEY, CDR2 SVGAGI. This CDR3 spans 13 amino acids. V lost 5 bases to trimming and J lost 1 base, with 9 bases between them.

This clone was observed a single time. The J gene is TRBJ1-2, the V gene TRBV5-5; perhaps TRBD1 as D (5 bases). The CDR3 consists of 14 residues. The V gene lost 1 base and the J gene lost 5 bases, with 12 bases spanning the gap. Germline CDR1 and CDR2: SGHKS and YYEKEE (reference sequence). CDR3: CASSLSGTPYGYTF. CDR3 nucleotide sequence: TGTGCCAGCAGCTTGTCTGGGACGCCATATGGCTACACCTTC. Complete variable domain (other parts from reference TRBV5-5 and TRBJ1-2): DAGVTQSPTHLIKTRGQQVTLRCSPISGHKSVSWYQQVLGQGPQFIFQYYEKEERGRGNFPDRFSARQFPNYSSELNVNALLLGDSALYLCASSLSGTPYGYTFGSGTRLTVV.